These 21 T cell receptor beta chains originate from one sample sequenced in a study of T cell changes during pregnancy in multiple sclerosis. Assay: immunoSEQ multiplex PCR; the TCRdb copy retains only in-frame clones and omits some. The data show 79,000 or so clones, more than 85% seen once. Sequencing used peripheral blood, obtained in the first trimester of pregnancy. The source is a female donor in good health, enrolled as a control in a pregnancy study.

The V call is TRBV5-6, the J call TRBJ1-1, with D unresolved. Trimming removed 0 bases at V and 0 bases at J, with 9 bases between. The CDR3 extends over 15 amino acids. The germline V gene encodes CDR1 SGHDT and CDR2 YYEEEE. CDR3 DNA: TGTGCCAGCAGCTTGGTGGCGGATATGAACACTGAAGCTTTCTTT. Protein sequence: CASSLVADMNTEAFF.

The chain carries TRBV11-2 and TRBJ2-1; TRBD1 matches 9 bases. Per germline, CDR1 SGHAT and CDR2 FQNNGV. Trimming removed 5 bases from V and 5 bases from J; junction bases left unmatched: 7. This CDR3 is 15 amino acids long. This chain's CDR3 is CASSRKGQGHNEQFF. CDR3 coding DNA: TGTGCCAGCAGCCGAAAGGGACAGGGCCACAATGAGCAGTTCTTC.

This clone was detected only once. This chain uses TRBV6-5 with TRBJ1-1, with 10 bases identical to TRBD1. The CDR3 sequence is 16 residues long. The germline V gene has CDR1 MNHEY and CDR2 SVGAGI. With 2 bases clipped from V and 5 bases from J, the junction kept 8 bases outside the gene matches. This CDR3 reads CASSYALPGQGTEAFF. The CDR3 DNA is TGTGCCAGCAGTTACGCGCTACCGGGACAGGGGACTGAAGCTTTCTTT.

The chain carries TRBV2 and TRBJ2-6; 8 nucleotides line up with TRBD2. This CDR3 region has 16 residues. The V gene end was trimmed by 7 bases and the J gene end by 0 bases; junction bases not matched to a gene: 5. Germline V gene lookup returns CDR1 SNHLY and CDR2 FYNNEI. The CDR3 nucleotides read TGTGCCAGCAAGGGCGGGGGGATCTCTGGGGCCAACGTCCTGACTTTC. Its protein product is CASKGGGISGANVLTF.

V and J are TRBV28 and TRBJ1-1; maybe TRBD1 (5 bases). Germline CDR1 and CDR2: MDHEN and SYDVKM. Trimming removed 2 bases from V and 1 base from J, with 8 bases in between. The CDR3 length is 14 residues. The CDR3: CASSLRGTNTEAFF. In nucleotides, the CDR3 is TGTGCCAGCAGTTTAAGGGGCACGAACACTGAAGCTTTCTTT.

The V gene is TRBV7-9, the J gene TRBJ1-1; no firm D call. The CDR3 extends over 13 amino acids. From germline, CDR1 is SEHNR and CDR2 FQNEAQ (reference sequence). Trimming removed 3 bases from V and 7 bases from J, with 12 bases in between. The CDR3 DNA sequence: TGTGCCAGCAGCTTGCTTGCGGAGGGTGAAGCTTTCTTT. Translated: CASSLLAEGEAFF.

V usage is TRBV15 and J usage is TRBJ1-6; D ambiguous. The CDR3 has 14 amino acids. The V gene's germline CDR1 is LNHNV and CDR2 YYDKDF (reference sequence). The V gene lost 5 bases and the J gene lost 7 bases, with 12 bases spanning the gap. The CDR3 bases are TGTGCCACCAGCGTCCGCGGATCGAATTCACCCCTCCACTTT. Amino acid sequence: CATSVRGSNSPLHF.

This sequence joins TRBV5-6 and TRBJ2-5; 9 positions agree with TRBD2. V shed 3 bases and J 7 bases; nucleotides not matched to a gene: 10. In germline, CDR1 is SGHDT, CDR2 YYEEEE. The CDR3 runs 15 residues. This CDR3 reads CASSSAGTSWVTQYF. As DNA, the CDR3 is TGTGCCAGCAGCTCGGCAGGGACTAGCTGGGTGACCCAGTACTTC.

The J gene is TRBJ2-1, the V gene TRBV9; TRBD2 aligns across 10 bases. The V and J ends lost 3 bases and 2 bases, in that order; junction bases with no gene match: 2. The CDR3 sequence is 15 residues long. Germline CDR1 SGDLS, CDR2 YYNGEE. In nucleotides, the CDR3 is TGTGCCAGCAGCGAGAGCGGGGGGGCCTACAATGAGCAGTTCTTC. Its protein is CASSESGGAYNEQFF.

The chain uses TRBV19 and TRBJ2-1; 9 positions agree with TRBD1. V shed 5 bases and J 6 bases; nucleotides not matched to a gene: 5. The germline CDR1 and CDR2 sequences are LNHDA and SQIVND (reference sequence). The CDR3 spans 14 residues. The CDR3 loop is CASSGQGMGNEQFF. The CDR3 nucleotides read TGTGCCAGTAGTGGACAGGGGATGGGCAATGAGCAGTTCTTC.

V usage is TRBV5-1 and J usage is TRBJ2-5; TRBD2 matches 16 bases. V lost 3 bases and J lost 5; bases outside the gene matches: 10. The CDR3 loop spans 18 amino acids. Germline CDR1 reads SGHRS; CDR2 reads YFSETQ. The CDR3 bases are TGCGCCAGCAGCTACGGGACTAGCGGGGGGGTTTCAGGGGAGACCCAGTACTTC. Protein sequence: CASSYGTSGGVSGETQYF.

The CDR3: CASSLARSGGPLGQETQYF. In nucleotides, the CDR3 is TGTGCCAGCAGCTTAGCGCGGAGCGGGGGCCCCCTAGGCCAAGAGACCCAGTACTTC. The rearrangement uses TRBV7-9 and TRBJ2-5, with 8 positions matching TRBD2. V lost 0 bases and J lost 1; bases outside the gene matches: 13. This CDR3 is built from 19 residues. The germline CDR1 and CDR2 sequences are SEHNR and FQNEAQ (reference sequence). The variable domain in full, with the rest retrieved from reference TRBV7-9 and TRBJ2-5, is DTGVSQNPRHKITKRGQNVTFRCDPISEHNRLYWYRQTLGQGPEFLTYFQNEAQLEKSRLLSDRFSAERPKGSFSTLEIQRTEQGDSAMYLCASSLARSGGPLGQETQYFGPGTRLLVL.

The V gene is TRBV6-4, the J gene TRBJ2-1, with 9 nucleotides matching TRBD2. V shed 8 bases, J shed 3 bases, and the junction held 5 bases outside the gene matches. CDR3 size: 14 residues. Germline V gives CDR1 MRHNA, CDR2 SNTAGT. The chain's CDR3 is CASRASGDYNEQFF. CDR3 DNA sequence: TGTGCCAGCCGGGCTAGCGGGGACTACAATGAGCAGTTCTTC.

With respect to this clone: Within the sample, other DNA sequences also encode this same CDR3. V is TRBV9 and J is TRBJ2-1, with 15 bases fitting TRBD2. This CDR3 is 16 amino acids long. Germline CDR1 SGDLS, CDR2 YYNGEE. V shed 2 bases and J 9 bases; nucleotides not matched to a gene: 6. CDR3 in DNA: TGTGCCAGCAGCGTCGGACTAGCGGGGGGGCCGGGTGAGCAGTTCTTC. Translating it yields CASSVGLAGGPGEQFF.

The V call is TRBV5-1, the J call TRBJ2-1; TRBD2 matches 7 bases. This CDR3 spans 14 amino acids. Trimming took 2 bases from V and 8 from J; bases not matched to a gene: 7. Germline V CDR1 and CDR2: SGHRS, YFSETQ. CDR3 in DNA: TGCGCCAGCAGCTTTTCCGGGAGGACCGATGAGCAGTTCTTC. The encoded protein is CASSFSGRTDEQFF.

The rearrangement links TRBV4-3 to TRBJ1-2, with D tentatively TRBD1 (5 bases). The CDR3 consists of 14 residues. CDR1 LGHNA and CDR2 YSLEER come from the germline V gene. Between the trimmed V and J ends, which lost 0 bases and 5 bases, there was a span of 10 bases. This CDR3 is CASSQEPGKYGYTF. In DNA, the CDR3 is TGCGCCAGCAGCCAAGAGCCAGGGAAATATGGCTACACCTTC.

This clone was seen a single time. The V call is TRBV7-8, the J call TRBJ1-3, with 8 positions matching TRBD1. Trimming removed 5 bases from V and 4 bases from J; junction bases left unmatched: 10. The CDR3 extends over 16 amino acids. Germline CDR1 SGHVS, CDR2 FQNEAQ. Here the CDR3 reads CASSPGQGGGGNTIYF. The CDR3 DNA follows: TGTGCCAGCAGCCCCGGACAGGGAGGGGGAGGAAACACCATATATTTT.

The chain carries TRBV10-3 and TRBJ2-1; TRBD1 might be the D (5 bases). CDR3 length equals 12 residues. CDR1 and CDR2 from the germline V gene are ENHRY and SYGVKD. V lost 4 bases and J 6 bases, leaving 7 bases between the germline ends. DNA of the CDR3: TGTGCCATCAGTGCCCAGGGCAATGAGCAGTTCTTC. Translation: CAISAQGNEQFF.

The chain employs TRBV9 and TRBJ2-7, with 8 bases matching TRBD1. V lost 4 bases to trimming and J lost 3 bases; unmatched junction nucleotides: 15. Germline V gives CDR1 SGDLS, CDR2 YYNGEE. The CDR3 extends over 17 amino acids. The CDR3 region has the DNA TGTGCCAGCAGCCCGGGGACAGGTATTTCTACTTTCTACGAGCAGTACTTC. Translation: CASSPGTGISTFYEQYF.

The chain joins TRBV5-1 to TRBJ2-5, with 8 bases fitting TRBD2. CDR3 length equals 15 residues. The J segment lost 3 bases and the V segment lost 5 bases, leaving 9 bases of the junction unmatched. CDR1 is SGHRS, CDR2 YFSETQ, per germline. The CDR3 here is CASSSARGGKETQYF. The CDR3 coding sequence is TGCGCCAGCAGTTCGGCTCGGGGGGGCAAAGAGACCCAGTACTTC.

J is TRBJ2-3 and V is TRBV7-3; 8 nucleotides match TRBD2. With V trimmed by 4 bases and J by 8 bases, 8 bases remained unmatched. From germline, CDR1 is SGHTA and CDR2 FQGTGA. CDR3 length: 14 residues. The CDR3 DNA follows: TGTGCCAGCAGCTCCGAGAGCGGGGGCGGTACGCAGTATTTT. Amino acids: CASSSESGGGTQYF. Full variable domain (outside the CDR3, taken from reference TRBV7-3 and TRBJ2-3): GAGVSQTPSNKVTEKGKYVELRCDPISGHTALYWYRQSLGQGPEFLIYFQGTGAADDSGLPNDRFFAVRPEGSVSTLKIQRTERGDSAVYLCASSSESGGGTQYFGPGTRLTVL.